This T cell receptor beta chain was recovered during a study of T-cell memory formation after mild COVID-19. Study-wide background: Largely, the TCR clusters proved donor specific.

This clonotype was seen a handful of times. The antigen is unknown. Using constant-segment primers, 5'RACE produced TCR alpha and TCR beta cDNA libraries carrying sample barcodes and UMIs. TCRdb reprocessed the 5' RACE reads via MiXCR and lists one record per CDR3 protein. The sample consists of roughly 100,000 distinct CDR3 sequences, 9.5% to 15% of them appearing once. Whole-study findings and limits: Whether day 37 second-wave clones are SARS-CoV-2-specific was not confirmed. CD4+ bias marked clones expanding day 15 to 37, unlike balanced contracting clones.

The receptor was isolated from an adult woman who had mild COVID-19 (a few samples of this study predate the infection). Cell type and time point are not known. The sequenced material came from PBMCs or a T cell subset sorted from them (not recorded which).

The CDR3, as DNA: TGCAGCCTCCAATTAGCGGGAGTAAAATATGACTACAATGAGCAGTTCTTC. This translates into CSLQLAGVKYDYNEQFF. The rearrangement links TRBV29-1 to TRBJ2-1, with TRBD2 identical over 9 bases. V trimming: 8 bases; J trimming: 3 bases; junction bases outside the gene matches: 17. The CDR3 is made up of 17 amino acids. The germline CDR1 and CDR2 sequences are SQVTM and ANQGSEA.